Listed below are T cell receptor beta chains from one sample, sequenced in a study of tumor and adjacent non-tumor tissue in lung cancer. TCRdb passed the multiplex PCR reads through MiXCR, listing each CDR3 protein once. The data contain 130,000 or so distinct CDR3 sequences, 66% of them singletons. Sequenced: lung tumor tissue. These TCRs come from a man in his thirties or forties with non-small cell lung cancer. Both conserved end residues are part of each CDR3. D genes are given only for firm matches. Expanded clones get a size class; other rows say once, few or many, or leave the size out.

TRBV20-1	NA	TRBJ2-1	many	TGCAGTGCTAGAGATCAAGGAGGGGTGCGCAATGAGCAGTTCTTC	CSARDQGGVRNEQFF
TRBV20-1	NA	TRBJ2-5	NA	TGTAGTGCTCATCAAGAGACCCAGTACTTC	CSAHQETQYF
TRBV20-1	NA	TRBJ2-3	many	TGCAGTGCCCCGGTGGGGGCTGATACGCAGTATTTT	CSAPVGADTQYF
TRBV11-2	NA	TRBJ2-2	few	TGTGGCAGCAGCCCCAAATCCGGGGCCTGGCGGCTGTTTTTT	CGSSPKSGAWRLFF
TRBV7-9	NA	TRBJ2-7	NA	TGTGGCAGCCTTACGTCCCGGACGGTGGACGCCTACGAGCAGTACTTC	CGSLTSRTVDAYEQYF
TRBV11-2	TRBD1	TRBJ2-7	NA	TGTGCCTGCAGTCCGAACAGGGGGCACGAGCAGTACTTT	CACSPNRGHEQYF
TRBV28	NA	TRBJ1-4	NA	TGTGCCAGCAGTTTATCTGCGGGGACACCTACAACTAATGAAAAACTGTTTTTT	CASSLSAGTPTTNEKLFF
TRBV6-1	TRBD1	TRBJ2-7	many	TGTGCCAGCAGTGATGGGACAGAGACCTACGAGCAGTACTTC	CASSDGTETYEQYF
TRBV20-1	NA	TRBJ2-7	once	TGCAGTGCTGGATCGGGACACGAGGAGTACTTC	CSAGSGHEEYF
TRBV4-2	NA	TRBJ1-6	NA	TGTGCCAGCAGCCAAGACTTATGGGGCGAATCACCCCCCCACTTT	CASSQDLWGESPPHF
TRBV7-9	TRBD1	TRBJ1-1	NA	TGTGCCAGTAGCAGGGGGCCTACTGAAGCTTTCTTT	CASSRGPTEAFF
TRBV6-5	NA	TRBJ1-2	medium-sized	TGTGCCAGCAGTCTTCAGGGAGAGGCGAATGGCTACACCTTC	CASSLQGEANGYTF
TRBV6-1	NA	TRBJ2-7	few	TGTGTCAGCAGTGCGGAGGCGGGAACCGGATACGAGCAGTACTTC	CVSSAEAGTGYEQYF
TRBV7-2	NA	TRBJ2-5	NA	TGTGCCAGCAGCTACACATACGGGGTTCGGGAGACCCAGTACTTC	CASSYTYGVRETQYF
TRBV7-7	TRBD2	TRBJ2-5	NA	TGTGCTAGCAGTTCTAGCGGGGGGGGCGGTGGGACCCAGTACTTC	CASSSSGGGGGTQYF
TRBV20-1	TRBD1	TRBJ2-7	NA	TGTAGTGTTAGTAGGGGGCTCTACGAGCAGTACTTC	CSVSRGLYEQYF
TRBV11-2	TRBD2	TRBJ2-7	NA	TGTGCCAGCAGCTTAGTGAACCTAGCGGGAGTCTACGATCAGTATTTC	CASSLVNLAGVYDQYF
TRBV4-1	NA	TRBJ2-7	NA	TGCGCCAGCAGCTCAGGTGCAGGGAGTAGTTCCTACGAGGAGTACTTC	CASSSGAGSSSYEEYF
TRBV4-1	TRBD2	TRBJ2-1	NA	TGCGCCAGCACCCGTTTTCTAGCGGGCTTAGCTCAATACCATGATCAGTTCTTC	CASTRFLAGLAQYHDQFF
TRBV20-1	NA	TRBJ1-2	NA	TGCAGTGCTAGAACTGCAGGAGGGGGGGGTGGCTACAACTTC	CSARTAGGGGGYNF
TRBV12-3/TRBV12-4	NA	TRBJ1-5	NA	TGTGCCAGCAGTTTTGACGGATCAGCCCAGCATTTT	CASSFDGSAQHF
TRBV20-1	NA	TRBJ1-5	NA	TGCAGGGCTAGCCCCCTCGAGGGAAGCAATCAGCCCCAGCATTTT	CRASPLEGSNQPQHF
TRBV6-6	NA	TRBJ2-7	many	TGTGCCGGGAGTCCGGGACCCTCCTACGAGCAGTACTTC	CAGSPGPSYEQYF
TRBV11-2	TRBD2	TRBJ2-1	NA	TGTGTCAGCAGCAACACAGGGGTTAGCGGGAGGGATGAGCAGTTCTTC	CVSSNTGVSGRDEQFF
TRBV20-1	TRBD1	TRBJ1-2	medium-sized	TGCAGTGCTACCCCGACAGGGGGCTATGGCTACACCTTC	CSATPTGGYGYTF
TRBV6-5	NA	TRBJ2-3	NA	TGTGCCAGCAGTTACTCCATGAGCACAGATACGCAGTATTTT	CASSYSMSTDTQYF
TRBV12-3/TRBV12-4	NA	TRBJ2-3	many	TGTGCCAGCAGTTACAGGGTTGAGGTTGGGGATACGCAGTATTTT	CASSYRVEVGDTQYF
TRBV6-4	TRBD2	TRBJ2-3	NA	TGTGCCAACAGTGACTCTAGCGGGAGCACAGGTACGCAGTATTTT	CANSDSSGSTGTQYF
TRBV15	NA	TRBJ2-3	NA	TGTGCCACCAGCTACGGGGGGCCTAGCACAGATACGCAGTATTTT	CATSYGGPSTDTQYF
TRBV11-2	NA	TRBJ2-3	NA	TGTACCAGCACCCGCGGGAGCACAGATACGCAGTATTTT	CTSTRGSTDTQYF
TRBV6-5	NA	TRBJ2-7	once	TGTGCCAGCACTTCCATGAACAGGATCGAGCAGTACTTC	CASTSMNRIEQYF
TRBV10-3	TRBD1	TRBJ1-5	NA	TGCGCCATCAGTGAGTCAGGGGGGAATCAGCCCCAGCATTTT	CAISESGGNQPQHF
TRBV5-6	TRBD1	TRBJ1-5	NA	TGTGCCAGCAGCTTGTCCCAGGGGGGCAATCTGCCCCAACATTTT	CASSLSQGGNLPQHF
TRBV20-1	NA	TRBJ2-7	NA	TGCAGTACTAGAGACCGGGCAACCTACGAGCAGTACTTC	CSTRDRATYEQYF
TRBV6-6	TRBD1	TRBJ1-5	NA	TGTGCCAGCAGTTATCCGGGTACAGGGGGCTCAGGGGGCAATCAGCCCCAGCATTTT	CASSYPGTGGSGGNQPQHF
TRBV5-4	NA	TRBJ2-4	NA	TGTGCCAACAGCCCAGATTGGGCCACCAAAAACATTCAGTACTTC	CANSPDWATKNIQYF
TRBV4-1	NA	TRBJ1-5	few	TGCGCCCGCAGCCAAGATGTGATTGGTCCATGGCCCCAGCATTTT	CARSQDVIGPWPQHF